This TCR beta chain appears in the sequencing data of a study of vaccination effects on CD4 cells after COVID-19. Across the whole study: Participants were vaccinated with two doses of either the BNT162b2 or mRNA-1273 vaccine.

With respect to this clone: What it binds is not known.

Sequencing was preceded by expansion of antigen-specific CD4+ T cells with viral peptide pools in the ViraFEST assay. Cultured cells yielded isolated CD4+ T cells after less than 11 days. None of the vaccinated had previously contracted SARS-CoV-2, and their nucleocapsid antibodies tested negative. A density of fewer than 2.5 million PBMC per well was used; these cells were cultured with approximately 9.3 IU/ml IL-2 and about 10 ug/ml peptides. Measured with immunoSEQ multiplex PCR; TCRdb has only the in-frame clones, and not every one. The sample shows 55,000 to 80,000 clones, about four fifths of them seen only once. The source was CD4+ T cells from PBMCs cultured with SARS-CoV-2 spike peptides, collected before COVID-19 vaccination. This clonotype was obtained from a human donor who received a COVID-19 vaccine.

CDR3 protein: CAIRKGLQETQYF. The CDR3 DNA sequence: TGTGCCATCAGGAAGGGGCTCCAAGAGACCCAGTACTTC. This rearrangement joins TRBV10-3 to TRBJ2-5; maybe TRBD1 (5 bases). Germline-derived CDR1 and CDR2 are ENHRY and SYGVKD. CDR3 length: 13 residues. Between the trimmed V and J ends, which lost 6 bases and 1 base, there was a span of 9 bases.